Below, 13 T cell receptor beta chains from the same sample are listed, as sequenced in a study of T cell changes during pregnancy in multiple sclerosis. This table comes from immunoSEQ multiplex PCR, and its TCRdb copy is limited to in-frame clones, with some not included. This table has 35,000 to 45,000 clones, more than 70% appearing once. Sequencing was performed on CD8+ T cells from peripheral blood mononuclear cells, taken in the first trimester of pregnancy. These receptors all come from a female donor with multiple sclerosis, enrolled in a pregnancy study.

The chain links TRBV19 to TRBJ1-1; no clear D gene. The V and J ends lost 6 bases and 0 bases respectively, with 14 bases between them. CDR3 length: 15 amino acids. Germline loops: CDR1 LNHDA, CDR2 SQIVND (reference sequence). The CDR3, as DNA: TGTGCCAGTAGATTAGTTGGGCACTTGAACACTGAAGCTTTCTTT. It is translated as CASRLVGHLNTEAFF.

J is TRBJ1-6 and V is TRBV7-9; D gene uncertain. The CDR3 extends over 17 amino acids. The V gene's germline CDR1 is SEHNR and CDR2 FQNEAQ (reference sequence). V was pared by 5 bases and J by 0 bases, with 14 bases between. CDR3 sequence: CASSPAAGSSYNSPLHF. DNA for the CDR3: TGTGCCAGCAGCCCGGCAGCGGGCAGCTCCTATAATTCACCCCTCCACTTT.

V gene TRBV18 combines with J gene TRBJ1-2, with 9 bases matching TRBD1. The CDR3 covers 16 residues. Germline lookup yields CDR1 KGHSH and CDR2 LQKENI. The trim removed 0 bases at V and 2 bases at J, leaving 4 bases unmatched. In nucleotides, the CDR3 is TGTGCCAGCTCACCACCTGTAACAGGGGGCAACTATGGCTACACCTTC. Translated: CASSPPVTGGNYGYTF.

This chain uses TRBV19 with TRBJ1-2; D gene unclear. The ends were cut back, 6 bases at V and 0 bases at J, with 14 bases in the middle. The germline gives CDR1 LNHDA, CDR2 SQIVND (reference sequence). The CDR3 runs 15 residues. The CDR3 DNA reads TGTGCCAGTAGACCCGCCACGCTAACTAACTATGGCTACACCTTC. This sequence encodes CASRPATLTNYGYTF.

This chain links TRBV4-2 with TRBJ1-6; maybe TRBD1 (6 bases). Trimming took 3 bases from V and 12 from J, leaving 18 bases between them. CDR1 and CDR2 from the germline V gene are LGHNA and YNFKEQ. The CDR3 covers 15 residues. The CDR3 DNA sequence: TGTGCCAGCAGCCAGAACAGGGATCTCATAGGACCCCTCCACTTT. It is translated as CASSQNRDLIGPLHF.

This clone was counted ten times or more. The rearrangement uses TRBV6-6 and TRBJ2-7; D ambiguous. Trimming stripped 2 bases from V and 0 bases from J, with 8 bases between. Germline assignment: CDR1 MNHNY and CDR2 SVGAGI (reference sequence). The CDR3 is 14 amino acids. DNA of the CDR3: TGTGCCAGCAGTTACGAAGCGAGCTCCTACGAGCAGTACTTC. It translates to CASSYEASSYEQYF.

This clone is labeled as medium-sized. The chain combines TRBV6-4 with TRBJ1-6, with a weak D call TRBD1 (6 bases). With 4 bases removed from V and 7 bases from J, the gap between germline ends came to 14 bases. Germline V gene sequence: CDR1 MRHNA, CDR2 SNTAGT. The CDR3 loop spans 15 amino acids. CDR3 amino acids: CASSAGAGANSPLHF. The DNA of the CDR3 is TGTGCCAGCAGTGCCGGGGCAGGGGCGAATTCACCCCTCCACTTT.

By sample fraction, this clone is medium-sized. The chain has TRBV6-4 and TRBJ2-1, with 8 bases aligning to TRBD1. The germline CDR1 and CDR2 sequences are MRHNA and SNTAGT. CDR3 length: 15 amino acids. V shed 4 bases and J 4 bases; nucleotides not matched to a gene: 6. The chain's CDR3 is CASSAGGEDYNEQFF. The CDR3 DNA reads TGTGCCAGCAGTGCAGGGGGCGAGGATTACAATGAGCAGTTCTTC.

CDR3 region: CASSQVWPAGPNTGELFF. CDR3 coding DNA: TGCGCCAGCAGCCAAGTGTGGCCAGCGGGGCCGAACACCGGGGAGCTGTTTTTT. The rearrangement joins TRBV4-3 to TRBJ2-2; 7 positions agree with TRBD2. This CDR3 comprises 18 residues. J gave up 0 bases and V 1 base, and 8 bases lay outside the gene matches. Per germline, CDR1 LGHNA and CDR2 YSLEER.

The chain employs TRBV10-2 and TRBJ1-2; TRBD1 matches at 7 bases. This CDR3 is 17 amino acids long. Germline-derived CDR1 and CDR2 are WSHSY and SAAADI. The J segment lost 7 bases and the V segment lost 6 bases, leaving 20 bases of the junction unmatched. The CDR3 region has the DNA TGCGCCAGCAGCAACGCGCTCAAGATACAGGGGAAGGTTGGCTACACCTTC. This sequence encodes CASSNALKIQGKVGYTF.

V is TRBV15 and J is TRBJ2-1; no clear D. With 0 bases removed from V and 4 bases from J, the gap between germline ends came to 16 bases. Germline V gene data show CDR1 as LNHNV and CDR2 as YYDKDF (reference sequence). The CDR3 loop spans 17 amino acids. CDR3 in amino acids: CATSRDSERARYNEQFF. Written as DNA, the CDR3 is TGTGCCACCAGCAGAGATTCTGAGCGAGCCAGATACAATGAGCAGTTCTTC.

The rearrangement links TRBV2 to TRBJ2-7; 7 bases are a match to TRBD1. From germline, CDR1 is SNHLY and CDR2 FYNNEI. There are 16 residues in the CDR3. V trimming: 6 bases; J trimming: 2 bases; junction bases outside the gene matches: 13. CDR3 in amino acids: CASREPTGQLTYEQYF. As DNA, the CDR3 is TGTGCCAGCAGGGAACCGACGGGACAGCTGACCTACGAGCAGTACTTC. The full variable domain, rest sourced from reference TRBV2 and TRBJ2-7, is EPEVTQTPSHQVTQMGQEVILRCVPISNHLYFYWYRQILGQKVEFLVSFYNNEISEKSEIFDDQFSVERPDGSNFTLKIRSTKLEDSAMYFCASREPTGQLTYEQYFGPGTRLTVT.

This chain links TRBV21-1 with TRBJ1-1. TRBV21-1 is annotated as a pseudogene. The CDR3 covers 16 residues. CDR3 in amino acids: CASSGHRDQEGTEAFF. The CDR3 nucleotides are TGTGCCAGCAGCGGACACCGGGACCAGGAGGGCACTGAAGCTTTCTTT.